These T cell receptor beta chains were read from a single sample in a study of blood T cell repertoires in COVID-19. Data came from immunoSEQ multiplex PCR; TCRdb stores just in-frame clones and leaves some out. Among about 200,000 clones listed, 80% to 90% were seen once. The specimen was peripheral blood. Receptor source: a man aged 60 to 69 with acute or convalescent COVID-19. Each CDR3 is given with its conserved first and last residue. Each record gives: V gene, clone size, J gene, D gene, CDR3 DNA, CDR3 protein. D genes are given only for firm matches. A clone size is listed for some rows: how often the clone was seen (once, few, many), or a class if it is expanded.

TRBV9	once	TRBJ1-2	.	TGTGCCAGCAGCTCCGAGATGGGGCGCTATGGCTACACCTTC	CASSSEMGRYGYTF
TRBV7-8	few	TRBJ1-5	TRBD1	TGTGCCAGCAGCACCGGGACAGGGGACTCGCCCCAGCATTTT	CASSTGTGDSPQHF
TRBV6-2/TRBV6-3	.	TRBJ2-7	.	TGTGCCAGCAGCCCCACTAGTATCCACGAGCAGTACTTC	CASSPTSIHEQYF
TRBV7-9	.	TRBJ1-1	TRBD1	TGTGCCAGCAGCCTCAAAGGGGGCGGCACTGAAGCTTTCTTT	CASSLKGGGTEAFF
TRBV6-1	.	TRBJ2-1	.	TGTGCCAGCAGTGCAAATCTAGCGAGAGGTGTCAATGAGCAGTTCTTC	CASSANLARGVNEQFF
TRBV9	.	TRBJ2-1	.	TGTGCCAGCAGCGTAGATGAGGGCCACAATGAGCAGTTCTTC	CASSVDEGHNEQFF
TRBV7-2	.	TRBJ2-7	.	TGTGCCAGCAGCTTAGTCCTGTACGAGCAGTACTTC	CASSLVLYEQYF
TRBV14	.	TRBJ1-2	.	TGTGCCAGCAGCCCCCCAGGCAGAAGGTATGGCTACACCTTC	CASSPPGRRYGYTF
TRBV28	.	TRBJ2-7	.	TGTGCCAGCAGTTTACGCCTTGCTACCTACGAGCAGTACTTC	CASSLRLATYEQYF
TRBV5-5	.	TRBJ2-5	TRBD1	TGTGCCAGCAGCTTGGGCGACAGGGTATTCGAGACCCAGTACTTC	CASSLGDRVFETQYF
TRBV10-3	.	TRBJ1-5	.	TGTGCCATCAGTGGAGGGGACTTTCGAGGCCATCAGCCCCAGCATTTT	CAISGGDFRGHQPQHF
TRBV9	.	TRBJ2-3	.	TGTGCCAGCAGCGTAGTTCCTCAACACACAGATACGCAGTATTTT	CASSVVPQHTDTQYF
TRBV6-5	.	TRBJ2-3	.	TGTGCCAGCAGCCAGGGGTCCGATACGCAGTATTTT	CASSQGSDTQYF
TRBV2	.	TRBJ1-6	.	TGTGCCAGCAGTGAAGAGGTAGGGGTTAATTCACCCCTCCACTTT	CASSEEVGVNSPLHF
TRBV28	.	TRBJ2-1	TRBD2	TGTGCCAGCAGGATCCTAGCGGGAGGCTACAATGAGCAGTTCTTC	CASRILAGGYNEQFF
TRBV5-5	.	TRBJ2-6	TRBD2	TGTGCCAGCAGCCCTGACGGGGGGGCAGTCCCTGGGGCCAACGTCCTGACTTTC	CASSPDGGAVPGANVLTF
TRBV4-2	.	TRBJ2-7	TRBD2	TGTGCCAGCAGCCAAGAGGGGACTAGCGCCTCTTACGAGCAGTACTTC	CASSQEGTSASYEQYF
TRBV19	.	TRBJ2-3	.	TGTGCCAGTACCAATCGGGGGGATACGCAGTATTTT	CASTNRGDTQYF
TRBV28	.	TRBJ1-5	TRBD1	TGTGCCAGCAGTTCACAAAAGGGACAGTTCAATCAGCCCCAGCATTTT	CASSSQKGQFNQPQHF
TRBV6-6	.	TRBJ1-5	.	TGTGCCAGCAGCCCCCCGGGCCTAGGGGCGAATCAGCCCCAGCATTTT	CASSPPGLGANQPQHF
TRBV7-2	.	TRBJ2-3	TRBD1	TGTGCCAGCAGCCCTCGACAGGGATCTAGCACAGATACGCAGTATTTT	CASSPRQGSSTDTQYF
TRBV11-2	.	TRBJ1-5	.	TGTGCCAGCAGCCCCGGCGGTGGATTCAATCAGCCCCAGCATTTT	CASSPGGGFNQPQHF
TRBV3-1/TRBV3-2	.	TRBJ2-1	TRBD1	TGTGCCAGCAGCCAAGAGACAGGGGCCTACAATGAGCAGTTCTTC	CASSQETGAYNEQFF
TRBV4-2	.	TRBJ2-1	.	TGTGCCAGCAGCCAACTGCTGGGGAGCTCCTACAATGAGCAGTTCTTC	CASSQLLGSSYNEQFF
TRBV2	once	TRBJ2-7	TRBD1	TGTGCCAGCAGTCGACAGGGACGGGTCGAGCAGTACTTC	CASSRQGRVEQYF
TRBV7-2	.	TRBJ2-2	.	TGTGCCAGCAGCTTACTACTGCTCCGGACTGCGAACACCGGGGAGCTGTTTTTT	CASSLLLLRTANTGELFF
TRBV14	.	TRBJ2-5	TRBD2	TGTGCCAGCAGCCAAGCCCTCCTCACTAGCGGCCAAGAGACCCAGTACTTC	CASSQALLTSGQETQYF
TRBV29-1	.	TRBJ2-7	TRBD2	TGCAGCGTTGAACTAGCGGGAGGCTCCTACGAGCAGTACTTC	CSVELAGGSYEQYF
TRBV6-4	.	TRBJ1-5	.	TGTGCCAGCTCTCGAAGCATCAATCAGCCCCAGCATTTT	CASSRSINQPQHF
TRBV19	.	TRBJ2-6	.	TGTGCCAGTAGTACCTTTCCCGGGAGCTCTGGGGCCAACGTCCTGACTTTC	CASSTFPGSSGANVLTF
TRBV28	.	TRBJ1-2	.	TGTGCCAGCCATAAAGAGAGGGATGGCTACACCTTC	CASHKERDGYTF
TRBV7-2	few	TRBJ1-2	.	TGTGCCAGCAGGATAACAGGGTCGGGTGGCTACACCTTC	CASRITGSGGYTF
TRBV5-8	.	TRBJ1-1	.	TGTGCCAGCACAGACGGTGGGACAATGAACACTGAAGCTTTCTTT	CASTDGGTMNTEAFF
TRBV5-4	.	TRBJ2-4	TRBD2	TGTGCCAGCAGCCCGGGACTAGCGGTAATCAAAAACATTCAGTACTTC	CASSPGLAVIKNIQYF
TRBV6-1	.	TRBJ1-1	.	TGTGCCAGCAGTGAAACCCCCAGGGCAAGGGGCACTGAAGCTTTCTTT	CASSETPRARGTEAFF
TRBV19	few	TRBJ1-2	TRBD1	TGTGCCAGTAGACCCGACAGGGGGAGAGGACTCTCTTGGGGCTACACCTTC	CASRPDRGRGLSWGYTF
TRBV10-2	.	TRBJ2-7	.	TGCGCCAGCAGTGACCCCGTCTCCGGCTACGAGCAGTACTTC	CASSDPVSGYEQYF
TRBV4-1	.	TRBJ2-2	TRBD1	TGCGCCAGCAGCCAACGGACAGGGGGCTGGACCGGGGAGCTGTTTTTT	CASSQRTGGWTGELFF